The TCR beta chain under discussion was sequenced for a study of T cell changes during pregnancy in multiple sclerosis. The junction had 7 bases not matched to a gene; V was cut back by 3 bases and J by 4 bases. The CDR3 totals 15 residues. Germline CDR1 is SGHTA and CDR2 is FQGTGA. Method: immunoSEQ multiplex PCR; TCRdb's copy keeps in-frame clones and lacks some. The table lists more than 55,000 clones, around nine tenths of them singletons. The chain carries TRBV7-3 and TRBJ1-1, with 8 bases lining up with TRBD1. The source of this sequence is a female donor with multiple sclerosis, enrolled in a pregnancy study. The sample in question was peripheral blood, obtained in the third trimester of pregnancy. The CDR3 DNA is TGTGCCAGCAGCTTGACAGGGGAAGGAAGCACTGAAGCTTTCTTT. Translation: CASSLTGEGSTEAFF. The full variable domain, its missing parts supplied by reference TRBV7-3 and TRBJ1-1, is GAGVSQTPSNKVTEKGKYVELRCDPISGHTALYWYRQSLGQGPEFLIYFQGTGAADDSGLPNDRFFAVRPEGSVSTLKIQRTERGDSAVYLCASSLTGEGSTEAFFGQGTRLTVV.